The T cell receptor beta chain described here comes from a study of T-cell memory formation after mild COVID-19. Study-wide results and caveats: CD8+ contracting clones occupied EMRA, while CD4+ ones occupied mainly CM and EM. Among clones contracting day 15 to 85, CD4/CD8 was balanced, whereas later expanders leaned CD4+. A subset of responding clones appeared in pre-infection memory, suggesting cross-reactive memory joined.

Trimming pared 1 base from V and 7 bases from J, leaving 17 bases between. CDR1 and CDR2 (germline): DFQATT, SNEGSKA (reference sequence). The CDR3 covers 15 residues. Barcoded TCR alpha and TCR beta cDNA libraries with UMIs came from 5'RACE using constant-segment primers. One entry per CDR3 protein, called by TCRdb with MiXCR from the 5' RACE reads. Among about 170,000 distinct CDR3 sequences listed, roughly 13% were seen once. To note about this clonotype: What it binds is unknown.

The chain carries TRBV20-1 and TRBJ2-1; D assignment may be TRBD1 or TRBD2 (6 bases each). Material: PBMCs or a T cell subset sorted from them (not recorded which). The TCR was taken from a man in his late teens or twenties who had mild COVID-19 (a few samples of this study predate the infection). Cell type and time point are not known. CDR3 amino acids: CSARGALTGANEQFF. The CDR3 DNA reads TGCAGTGCTAGAGGGGCCTTAACGGGGGCAAATGAGCAGTTCTTC.